This TCR beta chain derives from a study of blood T cells in healthy people across ages (dated by TCRdb to about 2015). Regarding the study in general: Template switching captured roughly one uniquely barcoded TCR beta cDNA molecule per two T cells in model experiments. Using deep sequencing normalized with unique cDNA molecular identifiers, the study measured how TCR beta repertoire diversity changes with age. The donors were divided into four age groups: young (average around 16 years), middle-aged (about 40), aged (roughly 60) and long-lived (82). To avoid experimental bias, donors of different ages were spread randomly across the sequencing lanes. Two additional independent replicas of 1 million unique cDNA reads from the same blood draw were analyzed for two donors (one aged 18 to 30 and one aged 80 or older). On the study overall, not on this receptor specifically: Since profiling was done on bulk unsorted PBMCs, naive and antigen-experienced compartments could not be conclusively compared. There was a strong correlation between observed TCR beta diversity and the percentage of naive T cells measured by flow cytometry. Estimates of total diversity based on one million sequenced T cells were considered lower bounds and underestimates. Because donor CMV infection status was unknown, age-related changes in expanded clonotypes were potentially confounded. Observed TCR beta diversity per million T cells fell roughly linearly with age, and a significant reduction was already apparent by age around 40. Compared with the aged group, the long-lived group had more naive CD4+ T cells, fewer expanded clones and increased TCR diversity, a pattern suggesting age selection.

Libraries were built with 5' RACE. The sequencer was an Illumina HiSeq 2500. The second PCR ran for about 6 to 11 cycles and used a J-beta primer mix along with a sample-barcoded 5' primer. A unique molecular identifier was introduced onto each TCR beta cDNA molecule by a template-switch 5' adaptor carrying 12 random nucleotides. Each sample yielded at least 3 million CDR3-containing paired-end reads. First-strand cDNA synthesis was performed from all RNA using the Mint cDNA synthesis kit, with priming by a TRBC-specific oligonucleotide. All cDNA was treated with uracil-DNA glycosylase and then went through a first 18-cycle PCR with the universal primers M1SS and BC2_uni_R. On the study's bioinformatics: Normalization of each sample was performed by random selection of 1 million high-quality reads, each carrying a distinct molecular identifier. Reads sharing molecular identifiers were discarded rather than binned into consensus sequences. MiTCR, with a Q25 quality threshold and the strictest error-elimination algorithm, was used for CDR3 identification, clonotype clustering and error correction. Lower-bound total TCR beta diversity was estimated with a nonparametric unseen species model using Euler transformation. Through fastp at Q25 and MiXCR, TCRdb rebuilt clones from the public reads, retaining in-frame beta chains. Identical CDR3 proteins give one entry, which carries the most common genes and DNA. TCRdb, not the authors, supplied the V and J calls. The table for this sample lists roughly 830,000 distinct CDR3 sequences; under 80% of them were counted only once. In total, the top ten clones hold about a quarter of the sample.

This clonotype occurred a few times. Its target antigen remains unknown. Per-base qualities were not stored, and no clone one base away is much larger. V was cut back by 2 bases and J by 7 bases, leaving a gap of 22 bases between them. CDR3 length: 17 amino acids, cysteine to phenylalanine. Just the 51-base CDR3 DNA is kept, in frame starting at base 1. Donors were roughly 40 systemically healthy Caucasian individuals from Russia aged 6 to 90 years. Each donor gave 8.5 to 10 milliliters of peripheral blood, collected into EDTA-treated Vacutainer tubes. Ficoll-Paque density-gradient centrifugation was used to isolate PBMCs, with at least 6.5 million per sample. Total RNA, at least 5.5 micrograms per sample, was extracted from PBMCs with Trizol reagent. For every donor, an aliquot of PBMCs went through flow cytometry to measure the percentages of naive CD45RAhigh/CD27high T cells.

The receptor was isolated from a man aged 25 to 45 in good health. Sequenced material: blood. The chain was built from TRBV12-3 or TRBV12-4 and TRBJ2-3, with TRBD1 tentatively as D gene (5 bases match). The DNA sequence follows: TGTGCCAGCAGTTTAAGGGGCTACTACACCAAAAGGTATACGCAGTATTTT. Translated, it gives CASSLRGYYTKRYTQYF.